Sequencing of this T cell receptor beta chain was carried out in a study of T cells in Graves' hyperthyroidism and ophthalmopathy. This clonotype has at least ten counts. PBMCs stemmed from approximately 9.1 ml fresh peripheral blood. This CDR3 contains 15 residues. CDR1 is DFQATT and CDR2 is SNEGSKA in the germline V gene (reference sequence). Trimming removed 6 bases at V and 5 bases at J, with 17 bases between. Using RNA transcripts as the source, TCR beta CDR3 regions were amplified. HTBI primers drove first-round RT-PCR of the TCR CDR3. MiXCR, run by TCRdb on the multiplex PCR reads, gives a single entry per CDR3 protein. The repertoire holds a few hundred thousand distinct CDR3 sequences, approximately 14% seen once, with approximately 12% in the top ten.

The sample comprised blood. The receptor was isolated from a woman aged 40 to 50 with Graves' hyperthyroidism that later progressed to Graves' ophthalmopathy. The J gene is TRBJ1-6, the V gene TRBV20-1; D is unclear. CDR3 DNA: TGCAGTGCAGGGAAGGGAGATAGCCATAATTCACCCCTCCACTTT. Translating it yields CSAGKGDSHNSPLHF.